The rows below give T cell receptor beta chains drawn from one sample of a study of blood T cell repertoires in COVID-19. The assay was immunoSEQ multiplex PCR, and TCRdb's table has in-frame clones only and misses some. The repertoire holds 95,000 to 110,000 clones, with roughly 80% as singletons. Specimen: peripheral blood. The receptor source for this set is a woman older than 75 with active or convalescent COVID-19. CDR3s include the opening cysteine and the closing phenylalanine or tryptophan. D genes are given only for firm matches. Expanded clones are given a class, and other clones once, few, many or no size at all.

TRBV19,.,.,TRBJ2-1,TGTGCCAGTAGTATAGGAACTGCGAATGAGCAGTTCTTC,CASSIGTANEQFF
TRBV2,.,TRBD1,TRBJ1-5,TGTGCCAGCAGTCCGGGACAGGGTTGGAACCAGCCCCAGCATTTT,CASSPGQGWNQPQHF
TRBV5-4,.,TRBD2,TRBJ2-7,TGTGCCAGCAGCCCCGGGGGGGGCTACGAGCAGTACTTC,CASSPGGGYEQYF
TRBV28,.,.,TRBJ1-1,TGTGCCAGCAGTCAGTTGCTGTCGCCTTTTGTCTTAAAGTTGGCTTTCTTT,CASSQLLSPFVLKLAFF
TRBV2,.,.,TRBJ1-1,TGTGCCAGCAACGAGATTCCCACTCCGAACACTGAAGCTTTCTTT,CASNEIPTPNTEAFF
TRBV7-2,.,.,TRBJ2-1,TGTGCCAGCAGCTTACAGGGGATAACATCAGAAGACCAGTTCTTC,CASSLQGITSEDQFF
TRBV2,medium-sized,TRBD2,TRBJ2-2,TGTGCCAGCAGGGGGACTAGCGGGAATCCCGGGGAGCTGTTTTTT,CASRGTSGNPGELFF
TRBV6-5,.,.,TRBJ2-3,TGTGCCAGCAGTTACTCGTGGGCCGTGGGAGATACGCAGTATTTT,CASSYSWAVGDTQYF
TRBV19,.,TRBD1,TRBJ2-1,TGTGCCAGTAGTATCCCCGGGACAGAGCGATCCTACAATGAGCAGTTCTTC,CASSIPGTERSYNEQFF
TRBV9,once,TRBD1,TRBJ1-4,TGTGCCAGCAGCGCGACCGGGACAGCTAATGAAAAACTGTTTTTT,CASSATGTANEKLFF
TRBV9,.,.,TRBJ1-5,TGTGCCAGCAGCGTAGAGGGGGGCAATCAGCCCCAGCATTTT,CASSVEGGNQPQHF
TRBV5-4,few,TRBD1,TRBJ1-6,TGTGCCAGCAGCTGGGGGACAGGGACGGGTTCACCCCTCCACTTT,CASSWGTGTGSPLHF
TRBV20-1,.,.,TRBJ1-4,TGCAGTGCTCGTCCCGGGGAAAAACTGTTTTTT,CSARPGEKLFF
TRBV30,.,.,TRBJ1-2,TGTGCCTGGAGAGGCAGGGATAAGTGGCGCTATGGCTACACCTTC,CAWRGRDKWRYGYTF
TRBV12-3/TRBV12-4,.,.,TRBJ1-4,TGTGCCAGCAGTTTAGGCAGTAATGAAAAACTGTTTTTT,CASSLGSNEKLFF
TRBV6-2/TRBV6-3,.,.,TRBJ1-2,TGTGCCAGCAGTTACCTTGCCAGGGGATTTCTTGGCTACACCTTC,CASSYLARGFLGYTF
TRBV5-1,.,.,TRBJ1-1,TGCGCCAGCAGGGCGGGGGTCACTGAAGCTTTCTTT,CASRAGVTEAFF
TRBV24-1,.,TRBD1,TRBJ1-1,TGTGCCACCAGTGCAGGACAGGGGGTGGGCACTGAAGCTTTCTTT,CATSAGQGVGTEAFF
TRBV29-1,.,.,TRBJ2-7,TGCAGCGTTGTAGGCGGCAGGGCCGTTGACGAGCAGTACTTC,CSVVGGRAVDEQYF
TRBV28,.,TRBD1,TRBJ1-2,TGTGCCAGCAGTTTATGGGACCCACAGGGGGCCCTTAACTATGGCTACACCTTC,CASSLWDPQGALNYGYTF
TRBV5-1,.,.,TRBJ1-4,TGCGCCAGCAGCACCAAAGGGGAAAATGAAAAACTGTTTTTT,CASSTKGENEKLFF